One T cell receptor (beta chain) is described in this entry. The antigen is unknown. This sample was included in a study of T-cell memory formation after mild COVID-19. Points from the study as a whole: Detection of some responders pre-infection suggested pre-existing cross-reactive memory T cells participated. Nothing confirmed that second-wave clones peaking on day 37 were specific for SARS-CoV-2. Clones shrinking between day 15 and 85 showed a balanced CD4/CD8 split, and those that grew later tilted toward CD4+. Researchers report contracting CD4+ clones mostly in CM and EM, with CD8+ clones in EMRA.

Using its own MiXCR run on the 5' RACE reads, TCRdb lists one record per CDR3 protein. The sample carries approximately 480,000 distinct CDR3 sequences, 15% to 20% recorded once. Germline V CDR1 and CDR2: SGHTA, FQGNSA. The CDR3 is 18 residues long. After removal of 2 bases from V and 2 bases from J, the junction contained 9 bases not matched to a gene. The receptor comes from an adult woman who had mild COVID-19 (a few samples of this study predate the infection). Cell type and time point are not known. The chain links TRBV7-2 to TRBJ2-7; 13 bases align to TRBD2. The sequencing sample was made of PBMCs or a T cell subset sorted from them (not recorded which). CDR3 in amino acids: CASSLIGTSGTLTYEQYF. The CDR3, as DNA: TGTGCCAGCAGCTTAATCGGGACTAGCGGGACTTTGACCTACGAGCAGTACTTC.